This T cell receptor beta chain was found in a study of T cell changes during pregnancy in multiple sclerosis. Trimming took 8 bases from V and 5 from J, leaving 19 bases between them. This CDR3 comprises 14 residues. Germline V lookup: CDR1 MDHEN, CDR2 SYDVKM. The protocol was immunoSEQ multiplex PCR, while the TCRdb copy is restricted to in-frame clones and leaves out a portion. The table lists 41,000 or so clones, 85% to 95% of them singletons. This sequence originates from a female donor with multiple sclerosis, enrolled in a pregnancy study. The sample was CD8+ T cells from peripheral blood mononuclear cells, taken in the third trimester of pregnancy. This chain links TRBV28 with TRBJ2-7, with a tentative D call TRBD2 (7 bases). This CDR3 is CASGQQGGTHEQYF. CDR3 bases: TGTGCCAGCGGTCAACAGGGAGGGACCCACGAGCAGTACTTC. The whole variable domain, remainder taken from reference TRBV28 and TRBJ2-7, is DVKVTQSSRYLVKRTGEKVFLECVQDMDHENMFWYRQDPGLGLRLIYFSYDVKMKEKGDIPEGYSVSREKKERFSLILESASTNQTSMYLCASGQQGGTHEQYFGPGTRLTVT.